This T cell receptor (beta chain) was documented in a study of blood T cell repertoires in COVID-19. Turning to the study itself: The United States, Italy and Spain supplied acute and convalescent COVID-19 samples. T cells, B-cell-depleted T cells, or PBMCs provided the cDNA or gDNA that served as material.

Original methodology: Amplification of reference gene primers was used by the study to estimate nucleated cell counts. This table comes from immunoSEQ multiplex PCR, and its TCRdb copy is limited to in-frame clones, with some not included. Clone size and the V and J calls come from that table; the DNA yielded D and trimming. This table has approximately 180,000 clones, around 79% appearing once. The germline CDR1 and CDR2 sequences are SGHDT and YYEEEE. The V gene lost 1 base and the J gene lost 3 bases, with 8 bases spanning the gap. There are 13 residues in the CDR3. This receptor was obtained from a woman in her 70s with acute or convalescent COVID-19. Sequences were obtained from peripheral blood. The chain uses TRBV5-6 and TRBJ2-7; no definite D call. In DNA form, the CDR3 reads TGTGCCAGCAGCTTGAATTCACTCTACGAGCAGTACTTC. This gives the protein CASSLNSLYEQYF.